This T cell receptor beta chain is drawn from a study of response to subunit inactivated influenza vaccine. Study outcomes and limitations: The study's authors posited that every seasonal influenza vaccination enlists few new T cells.

The V end lost 7 bases, the J end lost 4 bases, and 17 bases lay between the germline ends. Germline CDR1 is SEHNR and CDR2 is FQNEAQ (reference sequence). The CDR3 sequence is 14 residues long. With regard to this clonotype: Antigen specificity is unknown.

Each CDR3 protein is one row after TCRdb ran MiXCR on the RT-PCR reads. This sample yields hundreds of thousands of distinct CDR3 sequences, of which 15% to 19% are seen a single time; approximately 10% belongs to the top ten. The chain has TRBV7-9 and TRBJ2-7; tentatively, D is TRBD2 (5 bases). The source material was PBMCs from blood, sampled 11 to 12 days after vaccination. The clonotype comes from a man over 45 who received an inactivated influenza vaccine. The CDR3 reads CASTTGLGSYEQYF. The CDR3 DNA is TGTGCCAGCACCACTGGACTGGGTTCGTACGAGCAGTACTTC.